The next 9 T cell receptor beta chains were all read from a single sample in a study of early T cells in non-severe SARS-CoV-2 infection. TCRdb reanalysed the 5' RACE reads using MiXCR and keeps one entry per CDR3 protein. The sample records about 30,000 distinct CDR3 sequences, roughly 5.4% being singletons. Material for sequencing was whole blood. These receptors were taken from an adult who was a healthcare worker with PCR-confirmed SARS-CoV-2 infection or an uninfected control (not recorded which).

This clonotype was seen at least ten times. This rearrangement joins TRBV7-2 to TRBJ1-4; the D is unclear. Germline V gene sequence: CDR1 SGHTA, CDR2 FQGNSA. Trimming took 0 bases from V and 5 from J, leaving 10 bases between them. The CDR3 is 15 residues long. Here the CDR3 reads CASSLAVTSNEKLFF. CDR3 coding DNA: TGTGCCAGCAGCTTAGCTGTCACATCCAATGAAAAACTGTTTTTT.

The table lists this clonotype with many counts. The chain has TRBV18 and TRBJ1-6, with D hard to call. CDR1 is KGHSH, CDR2 LQKENI, per germline. V shed 1 base and J shed 7 bases, with 5 bases lying between them. This CDR3 comprises 13 residues. Here the CDR3 reads CASSPQGNSPLHF. CDR3 nucleotide sequence: TGTGCCAGCTCACCACAGGGAAATTCACCCCTCCACTTT.

V is TRBV3-1 and J is TRBJ2-3; 7 bases map to TRBD2. Per the germline V gene, CDR1 is LGHDT and CDR2 is YNNKEL (reference sequence). The V gene end was trimmed by 0 bases and the J gene end by 2 bases; junction bases not matched to a gene: 5. This CDR3 region has 16 residues. The CDR3 DNA sequence: TGTGCCAGCAGCCAAGATGGCGGGAGTAACACAGATACGCAGTATTTT. It is translated as CASSQDGGSNTDTQYF.

This clonotype has at least ten counts. V usage is TRBV10-3 and J usage is TRBJ2-7; 8 nucleotides align to TRBD2. V shed 3 bases and J 13 bases; nucleotides not matched to a gene: 14. The V gene's germline CDR1 is ENHRY and CDR2 SYGVKD. CDR3 length: 14 amino acids. The CDR3 loop is CAISEVQRESRVYF. The CDR3 nucleotides read TGTGCCATCAGTGAAGTCCAGCGGGAGTCGAGAGTTTACTTC.

The chain is built from TRBV5-4 and TRBJ2-1; tentative D call: TRBD2 (5 bases). CDR3 size: 15 residues. V lost 4 bases and J lost 2, with 13 bases in between. CDR1 is SGHNT, CDR2 YYREEE, per germline (reference sequence). The CDR3 nucleotides read TGTGCCAGCAGCCATGACGGGAAAACCTACAATGAGCAGTTCTTC. Residues: CASSHDGKTYNEQFF.

This sequence joins TRBV7-2 and TRBJ2-1; D may match TRBD1 or TRBD2 (5 bases each). CDR1 is SGHTA and CDR2 is FQGNSA in the germline V gene. The CDR3 has 12 amino acids. Trimming took 1 base from V and 9 from J, leaving 7 bases between them. The CDR3 spells CASSLGGTEQFF. Written as DNA, the CDR3 is TGTGCCAGCAGCTTAGGAGGGACTGAGCAGTTCTTC.

This clonotype was detected many times. The rearrangement uses TRBV28 and TRBJ2-7, with D maybe TRBD2 (5 bases). Germline CDR1 and CDR2: MDHEN and SYDVKM. This CDR3 has 14 amino acids. Trimming stripped 7 bases from V and 4 bases from J, with 17 bases between. CDR3 nucleotide sequence: TGTGCCAGCAAAGTCAGCGGCAGCCTTTACGAGCAGTACTTC. It translates to CASKVSGSLYEQYF.

This clonotype showed up many times. The chain recombines TRBV7-2 with TRBJ2-7, with D tentatively TRBD1 (5 bases). There are 13 residues in the CDR3. Trimming shortened V by 7 bases and J by 4 bases, and 14 bases separated the two germline ends. Germline CDR1 is SGHTA and CDR2 is FQGNSA. CDR3 coding DNA: TGTGCCAGCAAAAGACAGAATAATTACGAGCAGTACTTC. Amino acids: CASKRQNNYEQYF.

Ten or more counts support this clonotype. V is TRBV28 and J is TRBJ2-3; 13 bases are a match to TRBD2. This CDR3 is 17 amino acids long. The germline CDR1 and CDR2 sequences are MDHEN and SYDVKM. Losses at the gene ends were 4 bases for V and 2 bases for J; bases not matched to a gene: 6. CDR3 residues: CASSWRLAGGPTDTQYF. For the CDR3, the DNA is TGTGCCAGCAGTTGGCGACTAGCGGGAGGCCCCACAGATACGCAGTATTTT.